The TCR beta chain described here comes from a study of cytomegalovirus exposure and HLA in healthy donors. Data came from immunoSEQ multiplex PCR; TCRdb stores just in-frame clones and leaves some out. Of 50,000 to 65,000 clones in the sample, more than 70% are singletons; the top ten hold about 8.1%. It was the approximately 120-subject validation cohort, separate from the approximately 700-subject first cohort, to which the donors belonged. CDR3 length: 16 amino acids. From germline, CDR1 is SGHAT and CDR2 FQNNGV. V lost 1 base and J 0 bases, leaving 13 bases between the germline ends. The source material was PBMCs. The chain is built from TRBV11-2 and TRBJ2-7; D perhaps matches TRBD1 (5 bases). This TCR was sampled from a woman between 18 and 29 years old in good health and CMV-seropositive. The CDR3 protein is CASSLVGQGVSYEQYF. CDR3 nucleotide sequence: TGTGCCAGCAGCTTAGTTGGGCAGGGTGTCTCCTACGAGCAGTACTTC.